The 32 T cell receptor beta chains in this list originate from one sample, sequenced in a study of shared clonotypes between healthy human individuals. Using immunoSEQ multiplex PCR, the repertoire was profiled, and TCRdb retains in-frame clones only, with some absent. The sample lists 850,000 to 1,100,000 clones; approximately 80% were seen once. Sequenced: memory CD4+ T cells from PBMCs. The subset here: CD45RA-negative fraction. These receptors were collected from a man younger than 30 in good health. Some clones in this sample may be carry-over from other donors' samples.

The genes are TRBV11-2 and TRBJ2-1, with D maybe TRBD2 (5 bases). The CDR3 length is 15 residues. Germline lookup yields CDR1 SGHAT and CDR2 FQNNGV. Trimming stripped 5 bases from V and 5 bases from J, with 16 bases between. As DNA, the CDR3 is TGTGCCAGCAGCCCTCTCGAGGGAAGGGACAATGAGCAGTTCTTC. Amino acid sequence: CASSPLEGRDNEQFF.

V gene TRBV28 combines with J gene TRBJ1-1; D is unresolved. V shed 5 bases and J shed 6 bases, with 13 bases lying between them. Germline V gives CDR1 MDHEN, CDR2 SYDVKM. The CDR3 consists of 13 residues. CDR3 DNA: TGTGCCAGCAGTCCCCACTTAGGCGCTGAAGCTTTCTTT. Translating it yields CASSPHLGAEAFF.

The chain combines TRBV27 with TRBJ1-5, with 7 bases aligning to TRBD1. The CDR3 is 14 amino acids. Trimming cost V 4 bases and J 5 bases; bases outside gene matches: 5. The germline CDR1 and CDR2 sequences are MNHEY and SMNVEV (reference sequence). CDR3 region: CASSSRDSDQPQHF. The CDR3 bases are TGTGCCAGCAGTTCACGGGACAGCGATCAGCCCCAGCATTTT.

This rearrangement joins TRBV15 to TRBJ1-5; D not certain. The CDR3 runs 19 residues. V lost 0 bases and J 2 bases, leaving 20 bases between the germline ends. Germline V lookup: CDR1 LNHNV, CDR2 YYDKDF (reference sequence). This chain's CDR3 is CATSREPPSGIFGNQPQHF. CDR3 DNA: TGTGCCACCAGCAGAGAACCCCCCTCCGGGATCTTTGGCAATCAGCCCCAGCATTTT.

This chain links TRBV27 with TRBJ2-7, with 7 bases aligning to TRBD1. Germline CDR1 is MNHEY and CDR2 is SMNVEV (reference sequence). V was clipped by 5 bases and J by 2 bases; unmatched bases: 6. The CDR3 spans 14 residues. The CDR3 spells CASSRRGTAYEQYF. CDR3 DNA sequence: TGTGCCAGCAGTCGGCGTGGGACAGCCTACGAGCAGTACTTC.

Concerning this clone itself: Within the sample, other DNA sequences also encode this same CDR3. The genes are TRBV18 and TRBJ2-3; D call uncertain. V lost 2 bases, J lost 6 bases, and 3 bases lay in between. Per the germline V gene, CDR1 is KGHSH and CDR2 is LQKENI. The CDR3 covers 11 residues. In nucleotides, the CDR3 is TGTGCCAGCTCACCAGCCGATACGCAGTATTTT. It specifies CASSPADTQYF.

V usage is TRBV10-1 and J usage is TRBJ1-1, with D possibly matching TRBD1 (6 bases). CDR3 length equals 13 residues. CDR1 and CDR2 (germline): WNHNN, SYGVQD (reference sequence). V was cut by 7 bases and J by 4 bases, with 13 bases left in between. The CDR3 bases are TGCGCCAGCACGAACAGGGAGGGCACTGAAGCTTTCTTT. This sequence encodes CASTNREGTEAFF.

The chain is built from TRBV5-1 and TRBJ1-4; no reliable D call. The CDR3 spans 14 residues. From germline, CDR1 is SGHRS and CDR2 YFSETQ. Deletions cut 0 bases from V and 3 bases from J, with 6 bases between. The CDR3 DNA reads TGCGCCAGCAGCTTGGGACGGCCTAATGAAAAACTGTTTTTT. Translated, it gives CASSLGRPNEKLFF.

The chain links TRBV5-1 to TRBJ2-5; 9 nucleotides align to TRBD1. V lost 3 bases and J lost 2; bases outside the gene matches: 5. In germline, CDR1 is SGHRS, CDR2 YFSETQ. The CDR3 is made up of 15 amino acids. The CDR3 sequence: CASSSQGQGQETQYF. The CDR3 DNA is TGCGCCAGCAGCTCCCAGGGACAGGGACAAGAGACCCAGTACTTC.

Ten or more counts support this clone. The chain employs TRBV10-2 and TRBJ1-5; 10 nucleotides align to TRBD1. V shed 7 bases, J shed 7 bases, and the junction held 4 bases outside the gene matches. CDR3 length: 13 amino acids. Germline V gene lookup returns CDR1 WSHSY and CDR2 SAAADI. CDR3 DNA sequence: TGCGCCAGCACGGGACAGGGGTACCAGCCCCAGCATTTT. The encoded protein is CASTGQGYQPQHF.

The chain recombines TRBV5-6 with TRBJ2-1; either TRBD1 or TRBD2 may supply D (5 bases each). The ends were cut back, 0 bases at V and 8 bases at J, with 18 bases in the middle. The CDR3 spans 16 residues. Per germline, CDR1 SGHDT and CDR2 YYEEEE. The CDR3: CASSLVSGAEADEQFF. The DNA for the CDR3 is TGTGCCAGCAGCTTGGTATCCGGGGCCGAGGCCGATGAGCAGTTCTTC.

Concerning this clone itself: Distinct nucleotide sequences in the sample also encode this CDR3. This rearrangement joins TRBV5-1 to TRBJ2-2, with D unresolved. The CDR3 covers 15 residues. CDR1 SGHRS and CDR2 YFSETQ come from the germline V gene. Trimming took 0 bases from V and 5 from J, leaving 11 bases between them. CDR3 nucleotide sequence: TGCGCCAGCAGCTTGGCCGGTGGGGAAACCGGGGAGCTGTTTTTT. It yields the protein CASSLAGGETGELFF. The whole variable domain, remainder taken from reference TRBV5-1 and TRBJ2-2, is KAGVTQTPRYLIKTRGQQVTLSCSPISGHRSVSWYQQTPGQGLQFLFEYFSETQRNKGNFPGRFSGRQFSNSRSEMNVSTLELGDSALYLCASSLAGGETGELFFGEGSRLTVL.

The chain combines TRBV19 with TRBJ2-7, with 7 bases matching TRBD1. J gave up 4 bases and V 6 bases, and 9 bases lay outside the gene matches. Germline V gene data show CDR1 as LNHDA and CDR2 as SQIVND (reference sequence). The CDR3 is 14 residues long. Here the CDR3 reads CASSRDSRGYEQYF. The CDR3, as DNA: TGTGCCAGTAGCCGGGACAGCCGGGGATACGAGCAGTACTTC.

J is TRBJ1-5 and V is TRBV19, with TRBD1 matching 10 bases. The CDR3 has 17 amino acids. The J segment lost 3 bases and the V segment lost 7 bases, leaving 12 bases of the junction unmatched. Germline CDR1 and CDR2: LNHDA and SQIVND (reference sequence). The chain's CDR3 is CASNTGTGDRYNQPQHF. CDR3 bases: TGTGCCAGTAATACCGGGACAGGGGATCGGTACAATCAGCCCCAGCATTTT.

The chain carries TRBV11-2 and TRBJ1-4, with no clear D. The CDR3 is made up of 13 amino acids. V dropped 2 bases and J dropped 6 bases, with 7 bases sitting between them. Germline assignment: CDR1 SGHAT and CDR2 FQNNGV. This CDR3 is CASSLLVDEKLFF. The CDR3 nucleotides read TGTGCCAGCAGCTTATTGGTTGATGAAAAACTGTTTTTT.

The chain carries TRBV2 and TRBJ1-5; D not resolved. With 11 bases removed from V and 2 bases from J, the gap between germline ends came to 16 bases. The germline CDR1 and CDR2 sequences are SNHLY and FYNNEI. There are 14 residues in the CDR3. In nucleotides, the CDR3 is TGTGCCTCCAACCCCACTTGGGGCAATCAGCCCCAGCATTTT. Protein: CASNPTWGNQPQHF.

The gene calls are TRBV11-3 and TRBJ2-3; D unresolved. The CDR3 spans 14 residues. Trimming cost V 0 bases and J 3 bases, with 7 bases left between them. The germline V gene encodes CDR1 SGHNT and CDR2 YENEEA. This CDR3 is CASSLDGLTDTQYF. CDR3 nucleotides: TGTGCCAGCAGCTTAGATGGTCTGACAGATACGCAGTATTTT.

The genes are TRBV6-6 and TRBJ2-1; D gene unclear. There are 12 residues in the CDR3. Trimming took off 6 bases at V and 6 bases at J, with 9 bases between the two ends. Germline V CDR1 and CDR2: MNHNY, SVGAGI (reference sequence). The CDR3 is CASSPTRNEQFF. The CDR3 DNA is TGTGCCAGCAGCCCGACTCGCAATGAGCAGTTCTTC.

Comments on this clone: Other DNA variants within this sample encode the same CDR3. V gene TRBV9 combines with J gene TRBJ2-3, with D uncertain. The germline V gene has CDR1 SGDLS and CDR2 YYNGEE. This CDR3 has 12 amino acids. Trimming shortened V by 4 bases and J by 2 bases, and 5 bases separated the two germline ends. The CDR3 DNA reads TGTGCCAGCAGCACCAACACAGATACGCAGTATTTT. Protein: CASSTNTDTQYF.

This clone was seen a single time. The chain has TRBV10-3 and TRBJ1-2, with 8 positions matching TRBD1. CDR1 and CDR2 (germline): ENHRY, SYGVKD. The CDR3 extends over 14 amino acids. V shed 4 bases and J 6 bases; nucleotides not matched to a gene: 7. CDR3 residues: CAISGPGGADGYTF. The CDR3 DNA reads TGTGCCATCAGTGGACCAGGGGGCGCGGATGGCTACACCTTC.

For the CDR3, the DNA is TGTGCCAGCAGTGGTGGGGGGCCCCAGCATTTT. This translates into CASSGGGPQHF. V and J are TRBV2 and TRBJ1-5; a possible D gene is TRBD1 (5 bases). CDR1 is SNHLY and CDR2 is FYNNEI in the germline V gene. There are 11 residues in the CDR3. The V gene lost 4 bases and the J gene lost 9 bases, with 7 bases spanning the gap.

This sequence joins TRBV11-3 and TRBJ2-2; D call uncertain. V was clipped by 2 bases and J by 7 bases, with 5 bases between them. The CDR3 runs to 12 residues. Germline values: CDR1 SGHNT, CDR2 YENEEA. This CDR3 reads CASSLNGGELFF. CDR3 DNA sequence: TGTGCCAGCAGCTTAAATGGCGGGGAGCTGTTTTTT.

The rearrangement links TRBV10-3 to TRBJ1-1; D gene uncertain. V was pared by 7 bases and J by 4 bases, with 13 bases between. Germline loops: CDR1 ENHRY, CDR2 SYGVKD. There are 13 residues in the CDR3. CDR3 protein: CAINDWAGTEAFF. Written as DNA, the CDR3 is TGTGCCATCAATGATTGGGCGGGCACTGAAGCTTTCTTT.

The chain has TRBV9 and TRBJ2-1; TRBD2 matches 8 bases. Trimming removed 4 bases from V and 0 bases from J; junction bases left unmatched: 9. Germline V CDR1 and CDR2: SGDLS, YYNGEE. The CDR3 covers 17 residues. The CDR3 region is CASSPRVAGSSYNEQFF. The CDR3 bases are TGTGCCAGCAGCCCCAGGGTAGCGGGAAGCTCCTACAATGAGCAGTTCTTC.

The rearrangement joins TRBV5-1 to TRBJ1-1; D uncertain. Germline values: CDR1 SGHRS, CDR2 YFSETQ. The CDR3 has 16 residues. V was cut by 4 bases and J by 0 bases, with 16 bases left in between. In DNA form, the CDR3 reads TGCGCCAGCAGCACCGGACGGCCACAGATGAACACTGAAGCTTTCTTT. Translating gives CASSTGRPQMNTEAFF.

This clone was counted a single time. J is TRBJ1-2 and V is TRBV27; 7 bases map to TRBD1. The CDR3 length is 14 residues. V trimming: 5 bases; J trimming: 7 bases; junction bases outside the gene matches: 10. Germline-derived CDR1 and CDR2 are MNHEY and SMNVEV (reference sequence). The CDR3 nucleotides are TGTGCCAGCAGTCTTGCCGCAGGGGGGACTGGCTACACCTTC. Its protein product is CASSLAAGGTGYTF.

The CDR3 loop reads CASSRTADQPQHF. CDR3 DNA: TGTGCCAGCAGCCGGACAGCAGATCAGCCCCAGCATTTT. The chain is built from TRBV7-9 and TRBJ1-5, with D tentatively TRBD1 (6 bases). The length of the CDR3 is 13 residues. Per the germline V gene, CDR1 is SEHNR and CDR2 is FQNEAQ (reference sequence). The V and J ends lost 5 bases and 5 bases respectively, with 10 bases between them. Variable domain in full (rest from reference TRBV7-9 and TRBJ1-5): DTGVSQNPRHKITKRGQNVTFRCDPISEHNRLYWYRQTLGQGPEFLTYFQNEAQLEKSRLLSDRFSAERPKGSFSTLEIQRTEQGDSAMYLCASSRTADQPQHFGDGTRLSIL.

The genes are TRBV5-1 and TRBJ1-4; D perhaps matches TRBD1 (5 bases). Germline assignment: CDR1 SGHRS and CDR2 YFSETQ. Trimming took off 4 bases at V and 0 bases at J, with 16 bases between the two ends. CDR3 length: 17 residues. This CDR3 is CASSPQGATATNEKLFF. The CDR3 region has the DNA TGCGCCAGCAGCCCTCAAGGGGCCACTGCAACTAATGAAAAACTGTTTTTT.

The J gene is TRBJ1-1, the V gene TRBV9; D possibly corresponds to TRBD1 (6 bases). The V and J ends lost 1 base and 0 bases respectively, with 10 bases between them. CDR1 is SGDLS, CDR2 YYNGEE, per germline. The length of the CDR3 is 15 residues. The CDR3 spells CASSVLGDMNTEAFF. CDR3 nucleotides: TGTGCCAGCAGCGTATTGGGGGACATGAACACTGAAGCTTTCTTT. Drawing the rest from reference TRBV9 and TRBJ1-1, the complete variable domain is DSGVTQTPKHLITATGQRVTLRCSPRSGDLSVYWYQQSLDQGLQFLIQYYNGEERAKGNILERFSAQQFPDLHSELNLSSLELGDSALYFCASSVLGDMNTEAFFGQGTRLTVV.

The rearrangement links TRBV2 to TRBJ2-3; D gene ambiguous. The germline V gene has CDR1 SNHLY and CDR2 FYNNEI. V lost 8 bases, J lost 0 bases, and 6 bases lay in between. CDR3 size: 12 residues. The CDR3 bases are TGTGCCAGCCTCCCTAGCACAGATACGCAGTATTTT. It encodes CASLPSTDTQYF.

CDR3 protein: CASSGSYTDTQYF. In DNA form, the CDR3 reads TGTGCCAGCAGTGGTAGTTACACAGATACGCAGTATTTT. This chain connects TRBV6-1 to TRBJ2-3; D is uncertain. Germline V gene lookup returns CDR1 MNHNS and CDR2 SASEGT. V lost 4 bases and J lost 2, with 7 bases in between. This CDR3 has 13 amino acids.

The chain combines TRBV30 with TRBJ2-7; a possible D gene is TRBD2 (5 bases). The CDR3 runs 11 residues. The germline gives CDR1 GTSNPN, CDR2 SVGIG (reference sequence). Trimming pared 3 bases from V and 9 bases from J, leaving 12 bases between. The CDR3 protein is CAWRDYQGQYF. The CDR3 DNA follows: TGTGCCTGGAGAGACTACCAAGGGCAGTACTTC.